A selection of T cell receptor beta chains follows, all from one sample in a study of OX40 agonist ivuxolimab in advanced cancers. Measured with immunoSEQ multiplex PCR; TCRdb has only the in-frame clones, and not every one. The repertoire holds 40,000 to 60,000 clones, with about nine tenths as singletons. Source: CD4+ or CD8+ T cells sorted from blood, taken in a trial of the OX40 agonist ivuxolimab. Every receptor here comes from an adult with an advanced solid tumor such as melanoma, head and neck, liver or kidney cancer. Both conserved end residues are part of each CDR3. The D gene is left open where the match is weak. The size of a clone is reported for some rows only, either as once, few or many, or as a class for expanded clones.

j_gene	len	d_gene	abundance	v_gene	CDR3nt	CDR3aa
TRBJ1-2	14	TRBD1	medium-sized	TRBV5-1	TGCGCCAGCAGCTATACAGGGGGCGGATATGGCTACACCTTC	CASSYTGGGYGYTF
TRBJ2-5	15	TRBD2	.	TRBV27	TGTGCCAGCAGTCCATTCCTAGCGGGCGGGGAGACCCAGTACTTC	CASSPFLAGGETQYF
TRBJ2-5	17	TRBD2	.	TRBV13	TGTGCCAGCAGCTCGGGACTAGCGGGGGGAGCTCAAGAGACCCAGTACTTC	CASSSGLAGGAQETQYF
TRBJ2-3	14	.	.	TRBV7-9	TGTGCCAGCAGCTTAGCGCTCCGCGAAGATACGCAGTATTTT	CASSLALREDTQYF
TRBJ1-5	14	.	.	TRBV7-9	TGTGCCAGCAGCCCTCTCGATAGCAATCAGCCCCAGCATTTT	CASSPLDSNQPQHF
TRBJ1-5	14	TRBD1	.	TRBV4-2	TGTGCCAGCAGCCCCGGACAGGGGGCTCAGCCCCAGCATTTT	CASSPGQGAQPQHF
TRBJ1-6	11	.	.	TRBV6-1	TGTGCCAGCAGGGAGGGGTCACCCCTCCACTTT	CASREGSPLHF
TRBJ1-6	18	.	.	TRBV21-1	TGTGCCAGCAGCAAAATTAACAGGGCTCGGCGATATAATTCACCCCTCCACTTT	CASSKINRARRYNSPLHF
TRBJ2-1	12	.	.	TRBV11-1	TGTGCCAGCAGCTTTTCCTACAATGAGCAGTTCTTC	CASSFSYNEQFF
TRBJ1-5	15	.	.	TRBV7-2	TGTGCCAGCAGCTTAGCCAGGAATAGCAATCAGCCCCAGCATTTT	CASSLARNSNQPQHF
TRBJ2-1	16	.	.	TRBV7-2	TGTGCCAGCAGCTTTTCGGGCAGGAGCTCCTACAATGAGCAGTTCTTC	CASSFSGRSSYNEQFF
TRBJ1-1	12	.	.	TRBV6-6	TGTGCCAGTGAGGGGTTAAACACTGAAGCTTTCTTT	CASEGLNTEAFF
TRBJ1-4	14	TRBD1	.	TRBV7-9	TGTGCCAGCAGCCAACAGGGGGCTGGTGAAAAACTGTTTTTT	CASSQQGAGEKLFF
TRBJ1-1	15	TRBD1	.	TRBV30	TGTGCCTGGAGTGTAGCGACAGGGTTGAACACTGAAGCTTTCTTT	CAWSVATGLNTEAFF
TRBJ2-5	15	TRBD2	.	TRBV6-5	TGTGCCAGCAGCCTAGCGGGGGGCACTCAAGAGACCCAGTACTTC	CASSLAGGTQETQYF
TRBJ2-7	14	TRBD2	.	TRBV5-1	TGCGCCAGCAGCGTTAGCGGGGGGGCCTACGAGCAGTACTTC	CASSVSGGAYEQYF
TRBJ2-7	12	.	.	TRBV6-6	TGTGCCAGCAGTCTGGGACGAGACGAGCAGTACTTC	CASSLGRDEQYF
TRBJ1-4	11	.	.	TRBV13	TGTGCCAGCACCAATAATGAAAAACTGTTTTTT	CASTNNEKLFF
TRBJ2-7	15	.	.	TRBV14	TGTGCCAGCAGCCAACCCTCGTTGAGCTCCTACGAGCAGTACTTC	CASSQPSLSSYEQYF
TRBJ1-1	14	TRBD1	once	TRBV6-5	TGTGCCAGCAGTTATGGACAGGGCGGGACTGAAGCTTTCTTT	CASSYGQGGTEAFF
TRBJ2-1	18	TRBD2	.	TRBV4-1	TGCGCCAGCAGCCCTAAGGCCACGGCGGGGGGGCTCCTCAATGAGCAGTTCTTC	CASSPKATAGGLLNEQFF
TRBJ1-1	11	.	.	TRBV4-1	TGCGCCAGCAGCCAAGGAGGTGAAGCTTTCTTT	CASSQGGEAFF
TRBJ2-2	14	TRBD1	.	TRBV27	TGTGCCAGCAGTCCACAGGGGTGGGGCGGGGAGCTGTTTTTT	CASSPQGWGGELFF
TRBJ2-1	16	.	.	TRBV25-1	TGTGCCAGCAGCGCTCCGGGGATCGGGTGGTACAATGAGCAGTTCTTC	CASSAPGIGWYNEQFF
TRBJ1-5	17	.	once	TRBV15	TGTGCCACCAGCAGAGAAGTTTACGGACATAGCAATCAGCCCCAGCATTTT	CATSREVYGHSNQPQHF
TRBJ1-6	13	TRBD1	.	TRBV27	TGTGCCACAGGACAGGGGGATTTTTCACCCCTCCACTTT	CATGQGDFSPLHF
TRBJ1-1	12	TRBD1	.	TRBV6-1	TGTGCCAGCAGAGGGACAGGGTATGAAGCTTTCTTT	CASRGTGYEAFF
TRBJ1-5	15	.	.	TRBV15	TGTGCCACCAGCAGAGATCGTTCAGGGAATCAGCCCCAGCATTTT	CATSRDRSGNQPQHF
TRBJ2-5	15	.	.	TRBV18	TGTGCCAGCTCACCACCGGGCAGGGAGCTGGAGACCCAGTACTTC	CASSPPGRELETQYF
TRBJ1-1	14	.	.	TRBV5-4	TGTGCCAGCAGCTTGTGGTGGGGGAACACTGAAGCTTTCTTT	CASSLWWGNTEAFF
TRBJ2-1	16	TRBD2	.	TRBV19	TGTGCCAGTAGTATCGACGCTAGCGGGGGTTACAATGAGCAGTTCTTC	CASSIDASGGYNEQFF
TRBJ2-2	16	TRBD1	.	TRBV13	TGTGCCAGCAGATCCCCCGGGACAGGGGGCATCGGGGAGCTGTTTTTT	CASRSPGTGGIGELFF
TRBJ2-2	14	.	.	TRBV5-6	TGTGCCAGCAGCGGTCGTTACCTCACCGGGGAGCTGTTTTTT	CASSGRYLTGELFF
TRBJ1-5	15	.	.	TRBV11-2	TGTGCCAGCAGCTTAGGCAGGGCCCTCAATCAGCCCCAGCATTTT	CASSLGRALNQPQHF
TRBJ1-1	11	.	.	TRBV19	TGTGCCAGTAGTGTAGGTACTGAAGCTTTCTTT	CASSVGTEAFF
TRBJ2-1	13	.	.	TRBV28	TGTGCCAGCAGTTTAGGTCGGGCCAATGAGCAGTTCTTC	CASSLGRANEQFF
TRBJ1-1	13	.	.	TRBV25-1	TGTGCCACCGCGGCCCAGATGAACACTGAAGCTTTCTTT	CATAAQMNTEAFF
TRBJ2-1	12	.	once	TRBV5-6	TGTGCCAGCAGCTTGGGGGGAACGACTCAGTTCTTC	CASSLGGTTQFF
TRBJ1-1	14	.	.	TRBV29-1	TGCAGCGTTGAAGACTTGACAGGGAACACTGAAGCTTTCTTT	CSVEDLTGNTEAFF
TRBJ1-1	15	.	.	TRBV19	TGTGCCAGTAGGGTGAGACAGGATTTGAACACTGAAGCTTTCTTT	CASRVRQDLNTEAFF
TRBJ2-3	15	.	.	TRBV5-5	TGTGCCAGCAGCCAGGGTGCGGGGGCGGGGGATACGCAGTATTTT	CASSQGAGAGDTQYF